One and the same sample provided the 9 T cell receptor beta chains below, sequenced in a study of T cell responses to AZD1222 COVID-19 vaccine. Assay: immunoSEQ multiplex PCR; the TCRdb copy retains only in-frame clones and omits some. The sample comprises about 130,000 clones, about 91% of which are singletons, and approximately 2.5% rests with the top ten. The sequenced sample was peripheral blood, obtained on day 0 of AZD1222 vaccination. These receptors all come from an adult in good health.

V usage is TRBV3-1 (or the pseudogene TRBV3-2) and J usage is TRBJ1-6; 7 nucleotides align to TRBD1. This CDR3 region has 17 residues. V shed 1 base, J shed 2 bases, and the junction held 5 bases outside the gene matches. Germline V gene sequence: CDR1 LGHDT, CDR2 YNNKEL (reference sequence). CDR3 sequence (DNA): TGTGCCAGCAGCCAAGTGTCAGGGGGTACCTATAATTCACCCCTCCACTTT. Translation: CASSQVSGGTYNSPLHF.

V is TRBV5-4 and J is TRBJ2-1; 10 nucleotides line up with TRBD2. V was clipped by 5 bases and J by 8 bases; unmatched bases: 10. This CDR3 comprises 15 residues. The germline gives CDR1 SGHNT, CDR2 YYREEE (reference sequence). This CDR3 is CASRGLAGALDEQFF. The CDR3 region has the DNA TGTGCCAGCAGAGGGCTAGCGGGAGCACTCGATGAGCAGTTCTTC.

The chain has TRBV5-7 and TRBJ2-5; TRBD2 matches 14 bases. TRBV5-7 is an ORF for which the function is uncertain. With V trimmed by 4 bases and J by 4 bases, 9 bases remained unmatched. The length of the CDR3 is 17 residues. CDR3 loop: CASSEGLAGVRGETQYF. The DNA for the CDR3 is TGTGCCAGCAGCGAGGGACTAGCGGGAGTTAGGGGAGAGACCCAGTACTTC.

This clone was detected once. The chain combines TRBV7-6 with TRBJ2-5, with a tentative D call TRBD2 (5 bases). The V gene lost 1 base and the J gene lost 5 bases, with 14 bases spanning the gap. Per the germline V gene, CDR1 is SGHVS and CDR2 is FNYEAQ. The CDR3 consists of 15 residues. The CDR3: CASSLGNLEAETQYF. In nucleotides, the CDR3 is TGTGCCAGCAGCTTAGGGAACCTGGAGGCGGAGACCCAGTACTTC.

In DNA, the CDR3 is TGTGCCAGCAGCTTGTTTCGGGAGACCCAGTACTTC. This gives the protein CASSLFRETQYF. The gene calls are TRBV5-4 and TRBJ2-5, with D uncertain. CDR1 and CDR2 (germline): SGHNT, YYREEE (reference sequence). The CDR3 has 12 residues. The V end was cut by 1 base, the J end by 5 bases, with 6 bases between.

The chain couples TRBV29-1 to TRBJ2-7, with D unclear. The CDR3 is made up of 13 amino acids. Per germline, CDR1 SQVTM and CDR2 ANQGSEA. V was pared by 4 bases and J by 1 base, with 11 bases between. The CDR3 DNA is TGCAGCGTTGGACTGGACGGATCCTACGAGCAGTACTTC. It encodes CSVGLDGSYEQYF.

The genes are TRBV2 and TRBJ1-3; D gene uncertain. V was shortened by 3 bases and J by 0 bases, with 27 bases between the two germline ends. The CDR3 has 21 amino acids. Germline V gene sequence: CDR1 SNHLY, CDR2 FYNNEI. CDR3 nucleotide sequence: TGTGCCAGCAGTGAGGTTAAGGATAAAGTAACGGACCGATACTCTGGAAACACCATATATTTT. Its protein product is CASSEVKDKVTDRYSGNTIYF.

V is TRBV19 and J is TRBJ2-3; unclear D gene. V dropped 5 bases and J dropped 0 bases, with 12 bases sitting between them. The CDR3 runs 15 residues. Germline lookup yields CDR1 LNHDA and CDR2 SQIVND (reference sequence). CDR3 sequence (DNA): TGTGCCAGTAGTGGTTATCCGCTTAGCACAGATACGCAGTATTTT. The encoded protein is CASSGYPLSTDTQYF.

The chain is built from TRBV5-4 and TRBJ1-2, with TRBD1 matching over 10 bases. After removal of 4 bases from V and 6 bases from J, the junction contained 6 bases not matched to a gene. The CDR3 is 14 residues long. Germline V gives CDR1 SGHNT, CDR2 YYREEE (reference sequence). CDR3 nucleotides: TGTGCCAGCAGCGCACCGGGACAGGGGAATGGCTACACCTTC. It is translated as CASSAPGQGNGYTF.